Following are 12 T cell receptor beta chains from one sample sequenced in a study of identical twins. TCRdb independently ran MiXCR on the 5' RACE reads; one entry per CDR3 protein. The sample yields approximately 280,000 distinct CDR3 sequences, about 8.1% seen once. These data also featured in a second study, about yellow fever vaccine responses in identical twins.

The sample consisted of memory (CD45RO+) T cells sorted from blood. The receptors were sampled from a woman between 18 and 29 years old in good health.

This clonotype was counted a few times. The CDR3 reads CASSFQSNGGYGYTF. For the CDR3, the DNA is TGTGCCAGCAGTTTCCAAAGCAACGGGGGATATGGCTACACCTTC. The chain has TRBV27 and TRBJ1-2, with D possibly TRBD1 on 5 matching bases. Germline V gene data show CDR1 as MNHEY and CDR2 as SMNVEV (reference sequence). CDR3 size: 15 residues. Trimming took 3 bases from V and 5 from J, leaving 16 bases between them.

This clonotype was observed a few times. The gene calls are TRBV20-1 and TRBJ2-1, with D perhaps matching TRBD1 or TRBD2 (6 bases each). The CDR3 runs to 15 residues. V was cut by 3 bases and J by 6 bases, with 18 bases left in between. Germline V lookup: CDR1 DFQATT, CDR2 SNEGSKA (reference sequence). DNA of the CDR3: TGCAGTGCTAGCCCCACCACGGGGGCAGGCAATGAGCAGTTCTTC. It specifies CSASPTTGAGNEQFF.

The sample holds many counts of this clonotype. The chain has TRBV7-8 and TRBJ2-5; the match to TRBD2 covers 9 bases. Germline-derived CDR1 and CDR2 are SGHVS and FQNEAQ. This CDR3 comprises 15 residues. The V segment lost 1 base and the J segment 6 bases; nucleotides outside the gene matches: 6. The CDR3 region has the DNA TGTGCCAGCAGCTTAGAGCGGGGGGCCCGGAAGACCCAGTACTTC. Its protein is CASSLERGARKTQYF.

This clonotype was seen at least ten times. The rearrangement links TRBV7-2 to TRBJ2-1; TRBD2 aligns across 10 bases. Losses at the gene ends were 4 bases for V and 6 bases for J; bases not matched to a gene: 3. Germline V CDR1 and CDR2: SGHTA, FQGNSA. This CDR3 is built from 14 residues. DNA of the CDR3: TGTGCCAGCAGCTCCAGGACTAGCGGCAATGAGCAGTTCTTC. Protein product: CASSSRTSGNEQFF.

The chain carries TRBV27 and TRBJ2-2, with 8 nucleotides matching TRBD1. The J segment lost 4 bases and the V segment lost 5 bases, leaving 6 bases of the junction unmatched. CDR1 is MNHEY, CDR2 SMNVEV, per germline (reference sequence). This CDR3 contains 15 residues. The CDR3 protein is CASSPGGAGTGELFF. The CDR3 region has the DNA TGTGCCAGCAGTCCAGGGGGCGCGGGCACCGGGGAGCTGTTTTTT.

The CDR3 DNA sequence: TGCAGTGCTAAAGCCTACAACAATGAGCAGTTCTTC. Its translation: CSAKAYNNEQFF. This chain connects TRBV20-1 to TRBJ2-1; no clear D. The CDR3 totals 12 residues. The V gene's germline CDR1 is DFQATT and CDR2 SNEGSKA (reference sequence). Trimming removed 4 bases at V and 5 bases at J, with 9 bases between.

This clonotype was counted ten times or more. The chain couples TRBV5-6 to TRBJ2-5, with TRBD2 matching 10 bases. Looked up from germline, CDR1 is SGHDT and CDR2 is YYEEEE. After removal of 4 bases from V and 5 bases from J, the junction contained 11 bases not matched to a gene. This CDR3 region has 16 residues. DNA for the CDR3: TGTGCCAGCAGCCCGGACGCCGCTAGCGGGAGTGAGACCCAGTACTTC. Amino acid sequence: CASSPDAASGSETQYF.

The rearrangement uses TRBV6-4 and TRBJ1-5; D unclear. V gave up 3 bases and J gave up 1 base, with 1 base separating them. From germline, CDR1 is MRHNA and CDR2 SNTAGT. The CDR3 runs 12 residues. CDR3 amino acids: CASSESNQPQHF. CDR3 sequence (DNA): TGTGCCAGCAGTGAGAGCAATCAGCCCCAGCATTTT.

The CDR3 DNA reads TGCAGTGCTAGAACCCGGACACCCACGGACTATGGCTACACCTTC. Translation gives CSARTRTPTDYGYTF. The chain has TRBV20-1 and TRBJ1-2; D perhaps matches TRBD1 (5 bases). The CDR3 is 15 amino acids. The V end lost 2 bases, the J end lost 3 bases, and 16 bases lay between the germline ends. From germline, CDR1 is DFQATT and CDR2 SNEGSKA (reference sequence).

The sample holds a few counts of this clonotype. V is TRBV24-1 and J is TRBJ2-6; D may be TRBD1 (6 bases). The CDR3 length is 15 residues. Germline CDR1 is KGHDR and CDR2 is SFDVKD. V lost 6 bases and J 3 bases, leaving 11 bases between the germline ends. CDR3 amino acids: CATSRSGVGANVLTF. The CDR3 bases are TGTGCCACCAGTCGATCAGGGGTTGGGGCCAACGTCCTGACTTTC.

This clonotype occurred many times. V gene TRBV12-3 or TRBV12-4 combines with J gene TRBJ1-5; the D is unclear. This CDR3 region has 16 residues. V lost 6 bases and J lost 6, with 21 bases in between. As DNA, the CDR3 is TGTGCCAGCAGCGCATGGGCAGCGGCGGATGGTCAGCCCCAGCATTTT. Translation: CASSAWAAADGQPQHF.

CDR3 in amino acids: CASGSPTGGGHNEQFF. DNA for the CDR3: TGTGCTAGTGGTTCCCCTACAGGGGGCGGTCACAATGAGCAGTTCTTC. The rearrangement joins TRBV12-5 to TRBJ2-1; 9 nucleotides align to TRBD1. Germline V lookup: CDR1 LGHNT, CDR2 FRNRAP. This CDR3 has 16 amino acids. Trimming removed 4 bases from V and 5 bases from J; junction bases left unmatched: 9.